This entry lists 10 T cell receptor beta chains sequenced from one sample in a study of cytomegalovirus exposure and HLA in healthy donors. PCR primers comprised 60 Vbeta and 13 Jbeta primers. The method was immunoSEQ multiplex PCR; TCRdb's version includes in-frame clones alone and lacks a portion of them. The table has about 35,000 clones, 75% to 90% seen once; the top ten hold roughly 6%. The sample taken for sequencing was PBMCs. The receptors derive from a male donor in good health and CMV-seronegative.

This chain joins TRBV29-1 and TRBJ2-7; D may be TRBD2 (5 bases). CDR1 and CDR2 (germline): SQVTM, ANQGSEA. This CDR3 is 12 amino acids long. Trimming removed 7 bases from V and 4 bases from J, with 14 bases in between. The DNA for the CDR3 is TGCAGCGGCACGGGGATTGAATACGAGCAGTACTTC. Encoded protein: CSGTGIEYEQYF.

CDR3 sequence: CASSLVPGLEEKLFF. For the CDR3, the DNA is TGCGCCAGCAGCTTGGTCCCGGGATTAGAGGAAAAACTGTTTTTT. The chain carries TRBV5-1 and TRBJ1-4; D unclear. This CDR3 spans 15 amino acids. Germline V gene lookup returns CDR1 SGHRS and CDR2 YFSETQ. Trimming removed 0 bases at V and 8 bases at J, with 14 bases between.

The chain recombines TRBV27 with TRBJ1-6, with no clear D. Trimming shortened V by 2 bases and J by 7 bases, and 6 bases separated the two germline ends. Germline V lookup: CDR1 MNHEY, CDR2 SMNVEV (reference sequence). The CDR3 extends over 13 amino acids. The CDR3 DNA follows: TGTGCCAGCAGTTTAAGCGGGAATTCACCCCTCCACTTT. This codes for CASSLSGNSPLHF.

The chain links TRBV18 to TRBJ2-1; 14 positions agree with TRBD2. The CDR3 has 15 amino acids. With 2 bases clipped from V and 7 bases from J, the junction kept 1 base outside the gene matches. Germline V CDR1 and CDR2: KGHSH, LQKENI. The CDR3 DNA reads TGTGCCAGCTCACCAAGGACTAGCGGGAGGAATGAGCAGTTCTTC. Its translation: CASSPRTSGRNEQFF.

For the CDR3, the DNA is TGTGCCACCTCAACTATCTCACCCCTCCACTTT. Residues: CATSTISPLHF. The chain carries TRBV2 and TRBJ1-6; D is unclear. Deletions cut 10 bases from V and 10 bases from J, with 11 bases between. Germline V gene data show CDR1 as SNHLY and CDR2 as FYNNEI. There are 11 residues in the CDR3. Based on the CDR3 plus reference TRBV2 and TRBJ1-6, the full variable domain is EPEVTQTPSHQVTQMGQEVILRCVPISNHLYFYWYRQILGQKVEFLVSFYNNEISEKSEIFDDQFSVERPDGSNFTLKIRSTKLEDSAMYFCATSTISPLHFGNGTRLTVT.

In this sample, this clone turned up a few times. CDR3 in DNA: TGTGCCAGCAGCTCGAAATTAGTGGGAAGGCGGGACAGGGGGGACTATGGCTACACCTTC. Its protein is CASSSKLVGRRDRGDYGYTF. The chain links TRBV13 to TRBJ1-2; TRBD1 matches at 11 bases. From germline, CDR1 is PRHDT and CDR2 FYEKMQ (reference sequence). V lost 4 bases, J lost 3 bases, and 19 bases stayed unmatched. The length of the CDR3 is 20 residues.

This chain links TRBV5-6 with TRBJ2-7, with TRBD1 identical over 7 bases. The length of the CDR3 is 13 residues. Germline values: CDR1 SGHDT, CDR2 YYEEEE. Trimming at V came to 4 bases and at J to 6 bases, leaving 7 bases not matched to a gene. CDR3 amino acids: CASSPGDRVEQYF. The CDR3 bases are TGTGCCAGCAGCCCCGGAGACAGGGTCGAGCAGTACTTC.

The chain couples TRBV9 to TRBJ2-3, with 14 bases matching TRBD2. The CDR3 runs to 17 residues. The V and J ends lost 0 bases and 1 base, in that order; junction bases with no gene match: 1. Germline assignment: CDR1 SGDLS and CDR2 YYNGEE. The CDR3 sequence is CASSVGGLAGGTDTQYF. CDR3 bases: TGTGCCAGCAGCGTAGGGGGACTAGCGGGGGGCACAGATACGCAGTATTTT.

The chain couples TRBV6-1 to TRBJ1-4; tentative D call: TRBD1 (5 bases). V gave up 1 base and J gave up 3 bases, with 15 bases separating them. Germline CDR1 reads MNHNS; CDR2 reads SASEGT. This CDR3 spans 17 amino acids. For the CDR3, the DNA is TGTGCCAGCAGTGAAGTCGGGGGTCGGGAGGCTAATGAAAAACTGTTTTTT. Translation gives CASSEVGGREANEKLFF.

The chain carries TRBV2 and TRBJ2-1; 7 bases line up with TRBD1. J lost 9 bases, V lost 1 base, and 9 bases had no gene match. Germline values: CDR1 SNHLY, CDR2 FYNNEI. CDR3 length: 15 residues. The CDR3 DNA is TGTGCCAGCAGTGAAGTTGGCAGGGGGATCACTGAGCAGTTCTTC. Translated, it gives CASSEVGRGITEQFF.